The entry below gives a single T cell receptor beta chain sequence along with its context. This sample was included in a study of OX40 agonist ivuxolimab in advanced cancers. Assay: immunoSEQ multiplex PCR; the TCRdb copy retains only in-frame clones and omits some. The table records 70,000 to 80,000 clones, almost 90% of them present only once. The specimen comprised CD4+ or CD8+ T cells sorted from blood, sampled in a trial of the OX40 agonist ivuxolimab. The clonotype originates from an adult with an advanced solid tumor such as melanoma, head and neck, liver or kidney cancer.

CDR3 sequence: CASSRRGSEAFF. Here the CDR3 DNA reads TGTGCCAGCAGCCGCAGGGGATCTGAAGCTTTCTTT. The chain uses TRBV7-2 and TRBJ1-1, with D maybe TRBD1 (6 bases). Looked up from germline, CDR1 is SGHTA and CDR2 is FQGNSA. Trimming cost V 5 bases and J 6 bases, with 10 bases left between them. This CDR3 comprises 12 residues.